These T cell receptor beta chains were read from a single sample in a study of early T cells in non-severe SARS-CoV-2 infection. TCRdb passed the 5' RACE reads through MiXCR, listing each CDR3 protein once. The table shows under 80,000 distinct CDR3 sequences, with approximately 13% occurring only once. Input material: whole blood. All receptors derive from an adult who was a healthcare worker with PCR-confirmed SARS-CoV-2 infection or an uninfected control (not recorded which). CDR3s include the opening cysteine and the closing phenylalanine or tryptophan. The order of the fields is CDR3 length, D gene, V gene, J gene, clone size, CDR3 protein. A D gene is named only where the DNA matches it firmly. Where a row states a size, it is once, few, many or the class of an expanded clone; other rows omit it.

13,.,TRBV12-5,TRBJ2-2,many,CASGLVSGGELFF
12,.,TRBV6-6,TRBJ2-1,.,CASSHQGNEQFF
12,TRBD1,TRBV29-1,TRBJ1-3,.,CSGQGGGNTIYF
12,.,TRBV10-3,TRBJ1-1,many,CAISQGNTEAFF
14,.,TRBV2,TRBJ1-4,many,CASSAEGQSIKLFF
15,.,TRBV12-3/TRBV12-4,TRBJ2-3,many,CASSFGGWSTDTQYF
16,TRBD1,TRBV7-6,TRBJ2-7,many,CASSSWLTGGEDEQYF
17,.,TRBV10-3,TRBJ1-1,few,CAISEIAPGQPNTEAFF
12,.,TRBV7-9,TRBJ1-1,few,CASSLQRGEAFF
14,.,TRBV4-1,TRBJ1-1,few,CASSQATANTEAFF
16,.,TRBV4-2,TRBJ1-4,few,CASSYGNRAANEKLFF
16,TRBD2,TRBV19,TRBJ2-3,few,CASSGKTSGGTDTQYF
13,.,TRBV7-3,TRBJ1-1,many,CASSFKGGTEAFF
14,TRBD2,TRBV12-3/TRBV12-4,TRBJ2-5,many,CASSSQRGQETQYF
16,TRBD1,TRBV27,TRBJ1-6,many,CASSLVGGQRGSPLHF
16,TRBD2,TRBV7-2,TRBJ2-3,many,CASSSLAGATTDTQYF
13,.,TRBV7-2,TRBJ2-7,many,CASSLESSYEQYF
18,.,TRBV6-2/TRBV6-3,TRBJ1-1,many,CASSYTNPPGWMNTEAFF
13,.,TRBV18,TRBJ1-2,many,CASSPGGADGYTF
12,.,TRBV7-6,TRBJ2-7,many,CASSHSGVEQYF
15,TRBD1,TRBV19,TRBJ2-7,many,CASSLLGTGDYEQYF
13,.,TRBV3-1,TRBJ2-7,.,CASSQAGVNEQYF
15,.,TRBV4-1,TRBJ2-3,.,CASSQEGRLVDTQYF
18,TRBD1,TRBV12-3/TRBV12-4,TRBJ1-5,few,CASSPRTGVGYSNQPQHF
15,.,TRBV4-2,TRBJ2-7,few,CASSQEEGTAYEQYF
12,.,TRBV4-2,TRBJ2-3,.,CASRSLGDTQYF
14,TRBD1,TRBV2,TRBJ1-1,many,CASTGTGSGAEAFF
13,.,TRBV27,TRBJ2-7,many,CATKPTEGYEQYF
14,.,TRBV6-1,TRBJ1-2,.,CASRPNRESNGYTF
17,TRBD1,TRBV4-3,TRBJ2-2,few,CASSQDREGARTGELFF
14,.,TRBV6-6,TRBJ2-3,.,CASSPDGVGDTQYF
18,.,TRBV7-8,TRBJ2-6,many,CASTPTVTGNSGANVLTF
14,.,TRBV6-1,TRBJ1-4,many,CASSRAATNEKLFF
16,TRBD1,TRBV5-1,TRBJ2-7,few,CASSLGDRIQSYEQYF
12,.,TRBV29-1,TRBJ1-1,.,CSVDTGLTEAFF
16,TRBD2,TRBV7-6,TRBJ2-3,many,CASSPPLAGGTDTQYF
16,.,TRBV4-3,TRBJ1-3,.,CASSQDLEGAGNTIYF
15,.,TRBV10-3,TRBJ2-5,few,CAISESRSGVETQYF
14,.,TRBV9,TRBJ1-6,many,CASSVLFGNSPLHF
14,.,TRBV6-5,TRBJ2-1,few,CASSKHSDRREQFF
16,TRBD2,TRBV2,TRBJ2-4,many,CASSRGGELAKNIQYF
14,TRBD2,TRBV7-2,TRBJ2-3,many,CASSLGGHTDTQYF
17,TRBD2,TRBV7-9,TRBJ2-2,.,CASSLDTGTRVTGELFF
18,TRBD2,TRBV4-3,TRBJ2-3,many,CASSPGGVSGGAADTQYF
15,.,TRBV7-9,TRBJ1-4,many,CASEGALSTNEKLFF
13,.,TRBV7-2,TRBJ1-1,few,CASALGARAEAFF
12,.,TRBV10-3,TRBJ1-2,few,CAISQGYYGYTF
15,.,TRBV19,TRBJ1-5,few,CASSRPGGGNQPQHF
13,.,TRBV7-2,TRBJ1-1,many,CASSLEGLAEAFF
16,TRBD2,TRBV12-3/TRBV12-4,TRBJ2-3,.,CASSFRSSGYTDTQYF
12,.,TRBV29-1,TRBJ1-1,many,CSVGLPRGEAFF
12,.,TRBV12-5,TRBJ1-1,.,CASGLVPTEAFF
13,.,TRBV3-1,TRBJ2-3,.,CASSPGLRDTQYF
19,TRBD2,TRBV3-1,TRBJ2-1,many,CASSPLVPGLAGANNEQFF
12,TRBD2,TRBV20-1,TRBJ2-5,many,CSARLAEETQYF